This T cell receptor (beta chain) was sequenced during a study of T cell responses to AZD1222 COVID-19 vaccine (dated by TCRdb to about 2021). For the wider study: A total of more than 230 trial participants underwent TCR sequencing, of whom about 200 had received two doses of AZD1222 and roughly 26 had received two doses of the MenACWY control vaccine. Enrollment into the trials was organized by age into subgroups of 18-55, 56-69 and 70-plus years, and those subgroups contained roughly 140, 27 and 60 TCR-sequenced participants, respectively. Overall results and qualifications from the work: The 56-69-year group was small, and its depth increase did not reach significance, likely because of low power. Participants were mostly white British, with more females than males. The authors suggested clonal diversity may have been underestimated. The vaccine-associated CD4 TCRs covered the entire spike protein, and the dominant responses fell in regions 160-218 and 743-854. Conclusions about previously exposed vaccinees were limited because only six AZD1222 recipients were SARS-CoV-2 seropositive at baseline. After two AZD1222 doses, both the breadth and the depth of spike-specific TCRs were significantly higher than at day 0 and than in MenACWY recipients. Reportedly, close to half of the unique spike-specific TCRs recognized epitopes lying outside the regions that are mutated in the B.1.351 and B.1.1.7 variants. Because no day 14 peak-response samples were available, the repertoires could be characterized only after the peak T cell response.

The time point label of this sample denotes: about 28 days (+/-7) after the second vaccine dose. Because spike-specific TCR depth and breadth did not differ between the two schedules, AZD1222 recipients who got a second dose at roughly 4 weeks were pooled with those who got a second dose at roughly 12 weeks. The vaccinee samples were drawn from two UK trials, COV001 and COV002, one of which was a single-blind randomized controlled phase 2/3 trial testing AZD1222 (ChAdOx1 nCoV-19) in healthy adults. For TCRbeta chain sequencing, PBMC samples from trial participants were taken at day 0 and at day 28 after the second dose. As regards this clone: Its recognized antigen is unknown. Nothing much larger sits one base from this clone, and base qualities are not available.

The CDR3 regions of human TCRbeta chains were subjected to immunosequencing. Turning to the authors' computational methods: Repertoire TCRs were checked for matches against a reference library of SARS-CoV-2-specific TCRs that had been generated using the MIRA antigen-specificity platform. Breadth was defined as the fraction of unique TCRs that were SARS-CoV-2-associated. Depth was defined as the fraction of total T cells that were SARS-CoV-2-associated. Using the MIRA data, each spike-specific TCR was mapped to the spike region that the TCR reacts to and placed in a CD4 or CD8 class. Log10-transformed breadth and depth values were compared by one-way ANOVA with Sidak's multiple comparisons tests. The table comes from immuneACCESS by way of TCRdb, which keeps in-frame sequences with V and J called. Part of the clones is missing from these tables; in studies checked, under half for an unresolved V gene and the rest for unknown reasons. That table furnishes V, J and clone size, whereas the DNA furnished D and trimming. The sample table holds 150,000 to 200,000 clones, of which 94% were seen once. The ten largest clonotypes hold over 4.5% of the sample.

Per the germline V gene, SGHVS is the CDR1 and FNYEAQ is the CDR2. From the cysteine through the phenylalanine, the CDR3 covers 15 amino acids. CDR3 DNA only is kept here, 45 bases in frame from base 1. V and J lose 5 bases and 4 bases, and a span of 15 bases separates them. The chain links TRBV7-6 with TRBJ2-1; the D gene is perhaps TRBD2, on 5 matching bases. This sequence originates from an adult who received the AZD1222 COVID-19 vaccine. The specimen comprised peripheral blood, sampled 28 days after the second AZD1222 dose. The CDR3 has the sequence CASSQPSGFYNEQFF. The nucleotide sequence is given as TGTGCCAGCAGCCAACCGAGCGGATTTTACAATGAGCAGTTCTTC.